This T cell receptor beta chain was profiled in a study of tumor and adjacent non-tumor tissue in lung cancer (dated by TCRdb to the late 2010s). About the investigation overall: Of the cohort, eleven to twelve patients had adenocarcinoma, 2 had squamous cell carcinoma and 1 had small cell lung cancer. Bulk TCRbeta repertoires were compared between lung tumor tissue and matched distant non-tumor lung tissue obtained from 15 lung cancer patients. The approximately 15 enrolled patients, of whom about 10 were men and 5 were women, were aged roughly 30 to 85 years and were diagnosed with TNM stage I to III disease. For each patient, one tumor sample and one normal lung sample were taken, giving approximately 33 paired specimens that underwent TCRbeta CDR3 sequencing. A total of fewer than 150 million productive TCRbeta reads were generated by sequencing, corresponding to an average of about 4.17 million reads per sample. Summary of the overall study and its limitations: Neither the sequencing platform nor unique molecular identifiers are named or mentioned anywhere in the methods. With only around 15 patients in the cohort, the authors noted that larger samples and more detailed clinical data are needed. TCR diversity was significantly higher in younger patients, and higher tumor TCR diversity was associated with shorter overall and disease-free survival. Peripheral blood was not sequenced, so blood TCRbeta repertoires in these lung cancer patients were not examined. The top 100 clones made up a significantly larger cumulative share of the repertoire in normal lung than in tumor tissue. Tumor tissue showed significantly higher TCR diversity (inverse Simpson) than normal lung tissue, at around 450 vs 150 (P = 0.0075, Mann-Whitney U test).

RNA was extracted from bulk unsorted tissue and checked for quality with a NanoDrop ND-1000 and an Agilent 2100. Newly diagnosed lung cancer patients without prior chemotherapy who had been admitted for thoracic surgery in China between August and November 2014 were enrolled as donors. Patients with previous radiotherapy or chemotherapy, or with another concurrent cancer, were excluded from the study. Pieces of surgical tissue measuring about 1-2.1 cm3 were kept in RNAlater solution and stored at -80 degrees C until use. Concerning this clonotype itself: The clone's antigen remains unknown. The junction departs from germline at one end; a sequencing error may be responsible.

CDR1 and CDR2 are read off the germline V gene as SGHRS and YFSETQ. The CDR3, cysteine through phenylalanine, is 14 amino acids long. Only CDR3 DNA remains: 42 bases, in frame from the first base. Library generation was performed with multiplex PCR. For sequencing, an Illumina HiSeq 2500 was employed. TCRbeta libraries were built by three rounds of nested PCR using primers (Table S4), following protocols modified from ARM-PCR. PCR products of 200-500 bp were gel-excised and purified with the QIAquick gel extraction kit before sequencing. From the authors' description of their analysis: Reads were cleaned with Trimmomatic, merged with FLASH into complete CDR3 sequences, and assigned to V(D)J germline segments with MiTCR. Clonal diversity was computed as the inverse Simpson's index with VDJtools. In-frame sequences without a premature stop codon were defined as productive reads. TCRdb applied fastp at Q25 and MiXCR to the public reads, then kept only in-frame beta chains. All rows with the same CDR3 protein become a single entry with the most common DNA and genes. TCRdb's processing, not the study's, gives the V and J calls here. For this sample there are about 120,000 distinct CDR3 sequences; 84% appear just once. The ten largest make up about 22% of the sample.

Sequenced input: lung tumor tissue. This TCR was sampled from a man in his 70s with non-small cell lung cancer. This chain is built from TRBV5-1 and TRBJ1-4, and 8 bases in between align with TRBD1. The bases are TGCACCAGCAGCCTGGGACAGGTGTATGAAAAACTGTTTTTT. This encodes CTSSLGQVYEKLFF.